Listed below are T cell receptor beta chains from one sample, sequenced in a study of long-term antiretroviral therapy in people with HIV. The method was immunoSEQ multiplex PCR; TCRdb's version includes in-frame clones alone and lacks a portion of them. The table has approximately 47,000 clones, about 81% seen once; the top ten hold 2.5% to 3.5%. The sample here was unsorted PBMCs, taken 0.8 years after starting antiretroviral therapy. These receptors were obtained from a young woman with HIV. Each CDR3 is given with its conserved first and last residue. The D gene is left open where the match is weak. Part of the rows lack a size; the others show once, few, many or a class for expanded clones.

j_call: TRBJ1-5; v_call: TRBV2; clone_size: once; d_call: .; cdr3_nt: TGTGCCAGCATTCGGGTTTTACATCAGCCCCAGCATTTT; cdr3_aa: CASIRVLHQPQHF
j_call: TRBJ2-2; v_call: TRBV21-1; clone_size: .; d_call: .; cdr3_nt: TGTGCCAGCAGCAACCCACAGGGGGCGCCTTGGACCGGGGAGCTGTTTTTT; cdr3_aa: CASSNPQGAPWTGELFF
j_call: TRBJ2-2; v_call: TRBV7-6; clone_size: few; d_call: .; cdr3_nt: TGTGCCAGCAACCCAGAGGGCGGGAAAAACACCGGGGAGCTGTTTTTT; cdr3_aa: CASNPEGGKNTGELFF
j_call: TRBJ2-7; v_call: TRBV2; clone_size: once; d_call: TRBD1; cdr3_nt: TGTGCCAGCAGTGCCTTCAGGGGGTCCTACGAGCAGTACTTC; cdr3_aa: CASSAFRGSYEQYF
j_call: TRBJ2-7; v_call: TRBV4-1; clone_size: .; d_call: TRBD2; cdr3_nt: TGCGCCAGCAGCCAAGAGACGACTAGCGGAGCTTTCAAGAAATACGAGCAGTACTTC; cdr3_aa: CASSQETTSGAFKKYEQYF
j_call: TRBJ1-5; v_call: TRBV27; clone_size: .; d_call: .; cdr3_nt: TGTGCCAGCAGTTTATCGAGACTCAGAGGTCAGCCCCAGCATTTT; cdr3_aa: CASSLSRLRGQPQHF
j_call: TRBJ2-1; v_call: TRBV6-1; clone_size: .; d_call: .; cdr3_nt: TGTGCCAGCAGTGAGAATGAGCAGTTCTTC; cdr3_aa: CASSENEQFF
j_call: TRBJ2-3; v_call: TRBV7-6; clone_size: .; d_call: .; cdr3_nt: TGTGCCAGCAGCCAGAAACGGGACATCACAGATACGCAGTATTTT; cdr3_aa: CASSQKRDITDTQYF
j_call: TRBJ2-3; v_call: TRBV7-9; clone_size: .; d_call: .; cdr3_nt: TGTGCCAGCAGCAGCCTCACAGATACGCAGTATTTT; cdr3_aa: CASSSLTDTQYF
j_call: TRBJ2-5; v_call: TRBV23-1; clone_size: .; d_call: .; cdr3_nt: TGCGCCAGCAGGCGGGACCCTGGGGGGACCCAGTACTTC; cdr3_aa: CASRRDPGGTQYF
j_call: TRBJ2-1; v_call: TRBV7-9; clone_size: .; d_call: TRBD1; cdr3_nt: TGTGCCAGCAGCCATACCGGGACAGGGACCAATGAGCAGTTCTTC; cdr3_aa: CASSHTGTGTNEQFF
j_call: TRBJ2-2; v_call: TRBV19; clone_size: .; d_call: .; cdr3_nt: TGTGCCAGTAGTACTAACAGGACCCCGCGAGGCACCGGGGAGCTGTTTTTT; cdr3_aa: CASSTNRTPRGTGELFF
j_call: TRBJ1-1; v_call: TRBV21-1; clone_size: .; d_call: .; cdr3_nt: TGTGCCAGCAGCAATAGGCCTGAAGCTTTCTTT; cdr3_aa: CASSNRPEAFF
j_call: TRBJ2-5; v_call: TRBV30; clone_size: .; d_call: .; cdr3_nt: TGTGCCTGGAGCCCTAGGCAGTATCAAGAGACCCAGTACTTC; cdr3_aa: CAWSPRQYQETQYF
j_call: TRBJ2-7; v_call: TRBV5-6; clone_size: .; d_call: .; cdr3_nt: TGTGCCAGCAGCAGGGACTTCTACGAGCAGTACTTC; cdr3_aa: CASSRDFYEQYF
j_call: TRBJ2-6; v_call: TRBV4-3; clone_size: .; d_call: .; cdr3_nt: TGCGCCAGCAGCCAAGATAGGATAGGACGCTCTGGGGCCAACGTCCTGACTTTC; cdr3_aa: CASSQDRIGRSGANVLTF
j_call: TRBJ2-3; v_call: TRBV29-1; clone_size: .; d_call: .; cdr3_nt: TGCAGCGTTGAAATTTCCGGGACGGGCGTTGGCATTGATACGCAGTATTTT; cdr3_aa: CSVEISGTGVGIDTQYF
j_call: TRBJ2-7; v_call: TRBV4-2; clone_size: .; d_call: TRBD2; cdr3_nt: TGTGCCAGCAGCCAAGAACGAGACGGATTAGCGGGAATCGTCGAGCAGTACTTC; cdr3_aa: CASSQERDGLAGIVEQYF
j_call: TRBJ1-1; v_call: TRBV10-1; clone_size: .; d_call: .; cdr3_nt: TGCGCCAGCAGTGAGTCGGGCCGGGAAACTGAAGCTTTCTTT; cdr3_aa: CASSESGRETEAFF
j_call: TRBJ2-1; v_call: TRBV7-3; clone_size: .; d_call: .; cdr3_nt: TGTGCCAGCAGCGCGGGACTCTTAAATGAGCAGTTCTTC; cdr3_aa: CASSAGLLNEQFF
j_call: TRBJ1-2; v_call: TRBV10-3; clone_size: .; d_call: TRBD1; cdr3_nt: TGTGCCATCAGTGAGTCGAAGGGACAGAGCTATGGCTACACCTTC; cdr3_aa: CAISESKGQSYGYTF
j_call: TRBJ1-1; v_call: TRBV6-5; clone_size: .; d_call: .; cdr3_nt: TGTGCCAGCAGTTACCGGACTTACACTGAAGCTTTCTTT; cdr3_aa: CASSYRTYTEAFF
j_call: TRBJ2-5; v_call: TRBV7-9; clone_size: .; d_call: .; cdr3_nt: TGTGCCAGCAGCCCGACAGCGGGCGAGACCCAGTACTTC; cdr3_aa: CASSPTAGETQYF
j_call: TRBJ2-1; v_call: TRBV28; clone_size: .; d_call: TRBD2; cdr3_nt: TGTGCCAGCAGTTTTCCCGCCGCCGGGGGGGCCTACAATGAGCAGTTCTTC; cdr3_aa: CASSFPAAGGAYNEQFF
j_call: TRBJ2-3; v_call: TRBV14; clone_size: .; d_call: .; cdr3_nt: TGTGCCAGCAGCCAAGATTGGCTCACAGATACGCAGTATTTT; cdr3_aa: CASSQDWLTDTQYF
j_call: TRBJ2-7; v_call: TRBV9; clone_size: once; d_call: .; cdr3_nt: TGTGCCAGCAGCGTAAGGGACTCGGATACCTACGAGCAGTACTTC; cdr3_aa: CASSVRDSDTYEQYF
j_call: TRBJ2-1; v_call: TRBV4-3; clone_size: .; d_call: TRBD1; cdr3_nt: TGCGCCAGCAGCAAAGGGCCGGGACAGGGTTACAATGAGCAGTTCTTC; cdr3_aa: CASSKGPGQGYNEQFF
j_call: TRBJ2-7; v_call: TRBV28; clone_size: .; d_call: .; cdr3_nt: TGTGCCAGCGCTGGGAAGTACGAGCAGTACTTC; cdr3_aa: CASAGKYEQYF
j_call: TRBJ2-7; v_call: TRBV5-4; clone_size: .; d_call: TRBD2; cdr3_nt: TGTGCCAGCAGCTTGGCGGGAGGGATCTCCTACGAGCAGTACTTC; cdr3_aa: CASSLAGGISYEQYF
j_call: TRBJ1-5; v_call: TRBV7-9; clone_size: .; d_call: .; cdr3_nt: TGTGCCAGCAGCTTAGATGCCAGCCTCAATCAGCCCCAGCATTTT; cdr3_aa: CASSLDASLNQPQHF
j_call: TRBJ2-1; v_call: TRBV7-6; clone_size: .; d_call: TRBD2; cdr3_nt: TGTGCCAGCAGCCCGGGACTAGCGGAGAGCTCCTACAATGAGCAGTTCTTC; cdr3_aa: CASSPGLAESSYNEQFF
j_call: TRBJ2-1; v_call: TRBV7-3; clone_size: .; d_call: TRBD2; cdr3_nt: TGTGCCAGCAGCCTCTGGGGCGGGAGGGCGAATGAGCAGTTCTTC; cdr3_aa: CASSLWGGRANEQFF
j_call: TRBJ2-6; v_call: TRBV28; clone_size: .; d_call: .; cdr3_nt: TGTGCCAGCGCAGAGGGCAACTCTGGGGCCAACGTCCTGACTTTC; cdr3_aa: CASAEGNSGANVLTF
j_call: TRBJ2-1; v_call: TRBV2; clone_size: .; d_call: TRBD2; cdr3_nt: TGTGCCAGCAGTGGATTACAAAGACTAGCGGGAGGGGTAAGCTCCTACAATGAGCAGTTCTTC; cdr3_aa: CASSGLQRLAGGVSSYNEQFF
j_call: TRBJ2-7; v_call: TRBV5-6; clone_size: .; d_call: .; cdr3_nt: TGTGCCAGCAGCTTGGCTGGGAACGAGCAGTACTTC; cdr3_aa: CASSLAGNEQYF
j_call: TRBJ1-1; v_call: TRBV6-5; clone_size: few; d_call: .; cdr3_nt: TGTGCCAGCAGCCCGGGAGGGCTTAACACTGAAGCTTTCTTT; cdr3_aa: CASSPGGLNTEAFF
j_call: TRBJ2-2; v_call: TRBV6-4; clone_size: once; d_call: TRBD2; cdr3_nt: TGTGCCAGCAGTGACACCACTAGCGGGAGTGTCACCGGGGAGCTGTTTTTT; cdr3_aa: CASSDTTSGSVTGELFF
j_call: TRBJ1-5; v_call: TRBV19; clone_size: .; d_call: TRBD1; cdr3_nt: TGTGCCAGTAGTGGGGGGACAGGGGGTAGGAATCAGCCCCAGCATTTT; cdr3_aa: CASSGGTGGRNQPQHF
j_call: TRBJ2-3; v_call: TRBV6-6; clone_size: .; d_call: .; cdr3_nt: TGTGCCAGCAGTTACCCTGGAGTTTCTAGCACAGATACGCAGTATTTT; cdr3_aa: CASSYPGVSSTDTQYF
j_call: TRBJ2-3; v_call: TRBV21-1; clone_size: .; d_call: .; cdr3_nt: TGTGCCAGCAGGGCGACCCATCCCAGCACAGATACGCAGTATTTT; cdr3_aa: CASRATHPSTDTQYF
j_call: TRBJ1-5; v_call: TRBV11-2; clone_size: .; d_call: .; cdr3_nt: TGTGCCAGCAGCTGGGGGATCAATAGCAATCAGCCCCAGCATTTT; cdr3_aa: CASSWGINSNQPQHF
j_call: TRBJ2-7; v_call: TRBV19; clone_size: .; d_call: .; cdr3_nt: TGTGCCAGTAGTCTCCGTGGGGGCGGGGGAGGACTCTACGAGCAGTACTTC; cdr3_aa: CASSLRGGGGGLYEQYF
j_call: TRBJ2-7; v_call: TRBV7-2; clone_size: .; d_call: .; cdr3_nt: TGTGCCAGCAGCTTAGGCCAGGAATACGAGCAGTACTTC; cdr3_aa: CASSLGQEYEQYF